The T cell receptor beta chain described here comes from a study of T cell repertoires in cytomegalovirus infection (dated by TCRdb to the late 2010s). Broadly, across the study: Alongside well-studied HLA-B-restricted epitopes, the peptide stimulations were aimed at recently identified HLA-C-restricted CMV epitopes, whose presentation resists viral immunomodulation. The HLA type of each donor mattered for the analysis, because public TCR beta signatures pointed to carriage of CMV infection along with the matching HLA type. What the study reported, not specific to this receptor: The ex vivo response was dominated by HLA-C-restricted CMV-specific TCR beta clonotypes, and the single most frequent clonotype in two of eight donors was supplied by these HLA-C-restricted clonotypes. In both this cohort and an independent roughly 350-donor cohort, the cumulative frequency of public TCR beta family members distinguished carriers of CMV infection plus the relevant HLA type.

Per the publication, the treatment or condition label means: in vitro stimulation with specific CMV peptide epitopes to enrich CMV-specific T cells. The germline V gene (reference sequence) yields MNHNY for CDR1 and SVGAGI for CDR2. Unmatched junction bases come to 8, with V trimmed by 7 bases and J by 4 bases. The CDR3 spans 15 residues, from the cysteine through the phenylalanine. Of the read, only the CDR3 DNA is kept; its 45 bases are in frame from base 1. Notes on this clonotype: Its binding antigen is unknown. No base-level quality is on record; no much larger clone is a single base apart.

Sequenced on an Illumina HiSeq 1500. TCRdb handled the public reads itself, with Q25 trimming in fastp and clone calling in MiXCR, and kept productive beta chains. Under each unique CDR3 protein, matching rows form one entry showing the most common genes and DNA. Counted in this sample were roughly 990,000 distinct CDR3 sequences; around 32% of them appeared once. Around 15% of the sample is taken by the ten largest. The chain couples TRBV6-6 to TRBJ2-1, with 9 bases matching TRBD1. Here the sequenced sample was cultured CD8+ T cells from PBMCs, taken from culture after CMV antigen stimulation. This clonotype was obtained from a human donor in good health (CMV status not recorded). Some clones in this sample may be carry-over from other donors' samples. The CDR3 protein: CASNNTGGTYNEQFF. The DNA sequence is TGTGCCAGCAACAACACAGGGGGCACTTACAATGAGCAGTTCTTC.